This T cell receptor beta chain comes out of a study of cytomegalovirus exposure and HLA in healthy donors. Across the study: An earlier analysis identified under 130 million unique TCR beta sequences in some 170 million T cells. Study outcomes and limitations: For TCR beta chains, V- and J-gene trimming was later linked to a missense DCLRE1C variant. An ancestry cluster, one associated with Asian ancestry, reportedly showed fewer N-insertions than the roughly 670-donor mean in a later analysis.

V was clipped by 3 bases and J by 2 bases; unmatched bases: 2. This CDR3 is 14 amino acids long. Germline V gene sequence: CDR1 LNHDA, CDR2 SQIVND (reference sequence). Primers for the PCR totalled 60 Vbeta and 13 Jbeta. Method: immunoSEQ multiplex PCR; TCRdb's copy keeps in-frame clones and lacks some. Here the sample spans roughly 150,000 clones, roughly 82% being singletons. On this clone: Antigen specificity is unknown.

This chain joins TRBV19 and TRBJ2-3; TRBD2 agrees at 7 bases. This receptor was identified in a woman aged 45-65 years in good health and CMV-seropositive. The sample comprised PBMCs. In DNA form, the CDR3 reads TGTGCCAGTAGTATGGGGGGGATCACAGATACGCAGTATTTT. It translates to CASSMGGITDTQYF. Together with reference TRBV19 and TRBJ2-3, the CDR3 gives the full variable domain: DGGITQSPKYLFRKEGQNVTLSCEQNLNHDAMYWYRQDPGQGLRLIYYSQIVNDFQKGDIAEGYSVSREKKESFPLTVTSAQKNPTAFYLCASSMGGITDTQYFGPGTRLTVL.